This TCR beta chain was captured in a study of cytomegalovirus exposure and HLA in healthy donors. Findings and caveats of the study: Some V segments (TRBV6-2 and TRBV6-3 among them) were excluded as indistinguishable.

This clone showed up just a few times. The target antigen is unknown. The germline gives CDR1 SGDLS, CDR2 YYNGEE. V lost 3 bases, J lost 2 bases, and 8 bases lay in between. The CDR3 has 13 amino acids. This PCR relied on a set of 60 Vbeta primers and 13 Jbeta primers. Only in-frame clones appear in the TCRdb table, and some are missing; sequencing was by immunoSEQ multiplex PCR. The sample carries 100,000 to 150,000 clones, roughly 80% recorded once. The chain is built from TRBV9 and TRBJ1-1, with unresolved D. The sequenced material came from PBMCs. The sequence was obtained from a man younger than 45 in good health and CMV-seropositive. CDR3 sequence: CASSAGPNTEAFF. The CDR3 nucleotides read TGTGCCAGCAGCGCGGGTCCCAACACTGAAGCTTTCTTT.